This TCR beta chain came from a study of OX40 agonist ivuxolimab in advanced cancers. With regard to this clone: The target antigen is unknown. Germline and junction disagree at one end, which may indicate a read error.

Study-wide results and caveats: Also present in some nonresponders was a low level of normalized T-cell clonal expansion.

Repertoires were generated with immunoSEQ multiplex PCR, while TCRdb's copy carries only in-frame clones and drops some. The sample records around 63,000 clones, roughly 89% being singletons. CDR1 and CDR2 from the germline V gene are MNHEY and SMNVEV (reference sequence). This CDR3 contains 15 residues. The TCR sequence derives from an adult with an advanced solid tumor such as melanoma, head and neck, liver or kidney cancer. This chain links TRBV27 with TRBJ1-6; D might be TRBD1 (6 bases). The sequenced sample was CD4+ or CD8+ T cells sorted from blood, obtained in a trial of the OX40 agonist ivuxolimab. CDR3 DNA: TGTGCCAGCAGAGACGGACAGATGTATACTTCACCCCTCCACTTT. The encoded protein is CASRDGQMYTSPLHF.